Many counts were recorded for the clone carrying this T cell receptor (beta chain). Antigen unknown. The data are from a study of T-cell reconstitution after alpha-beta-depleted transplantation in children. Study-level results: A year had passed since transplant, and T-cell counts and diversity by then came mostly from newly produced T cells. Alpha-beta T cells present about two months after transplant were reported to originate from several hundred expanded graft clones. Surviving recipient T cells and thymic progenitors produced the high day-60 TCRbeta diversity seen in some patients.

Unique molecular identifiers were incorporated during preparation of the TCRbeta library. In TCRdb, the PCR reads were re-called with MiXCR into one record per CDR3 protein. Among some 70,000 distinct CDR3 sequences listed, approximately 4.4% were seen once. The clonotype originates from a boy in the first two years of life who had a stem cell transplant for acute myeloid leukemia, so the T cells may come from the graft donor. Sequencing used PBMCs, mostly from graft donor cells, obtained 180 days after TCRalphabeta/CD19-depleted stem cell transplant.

The CDR3 DNA reads as TGCGCCAGCAGTACTATTGACGGGCAGCCCCAGCATTTT. Amino acids: CASSTIDGQPQHF. The rearrangement joins TRBV10-2 to TRBJ1-5; D is ambiguous. The CDR3 runs 13 residues. The V end lost 5 bases, the J end lost 7 bases, and 12 bases lay between the germline ends. CDR1 WSHSY and CDR2 SAAADI come from the germline V gene.